A selection of T cell receptor beta chains follows, all from one sample in a study of T cell responses to AZD1222 COVID-19 vaccine. Sequencing used immunoSEQ multiplex PCR; TCRdb keeps in-frame clones, though not all of them. The table shows over 100,000 clones, with roughly nine tenths occurring only once. The sample here was peripheral blood, taken on day 0 of AZD1222 vaccination. The receptors derive from an adult in good health. Both conserved end residues are part of each CDR3. Part of the rows lack a size; the others show once, few, many or a class for expanded clones.

>TRBJ1-1|TRBV5-6|.
CASSLAQVNTEAFF
>TRBJ1-4|TRBV7-9|.
CASSLPGVNEKLFF
>TRBJ1-1|TRBV7-3|.
CASSLNAGVGTEAFF
>TRBJ2-7|TRBV11-2|.
CASSLGRYEQYF
>TRBJ1-5|TRBV6-1|.
CASSEAGGGAQPQHF
>TRBJ1-3|TRBV30|.
CAWSTGLSGNTIYF
>TRBJ1-6|TRBV6-4|.
CASSEGQGHSPLHF
>TRBJ2-1|TRBV13|.
CAGGRAGEGNEQFF
>TRBJ1-4|TRBV10-1|.
CASTGGGAIEKLFF
>TRBJ1-5|TRBV7-4|.
CASSRLRDRPKEFGNQPQHF
>TRBJ2-1|TRBV6-2/TRBV6-3|.
CASSYSGLAGDEQFF
>TRBJ2-3|TRBV10-3|.
CAISEGTSGGTDTQYF
>TRBJ2-1|TRBV4-3|.
CASSQEAGLAGGKQFF
>TRBJ1-4|TRBV7-9|few
CASSLAGTNEKLFF
>TRBJ2-7|TRBV27|.
CASSLPGSYEQYF
>TRBJ2-1|TRBV12-3/TRBV12-4|.
CASSLQYNEQFF
>TRBJ1-4|TRBV6-1|once
CASSARTGGLSNEKLFF
>TRBJ1-1|TRBV11-1|.
CASRSVNTEAFF
>TRBJ1-5|TRBV2|.
CASGVNQPQHF
>TRBJ1-1|TRBV11-3|.
CASSFDVNTEAFF
>TRBJ2-1|TRBV6-1|.
CASSGLAASSYNEQFF
>TRBJ1-2|TRBV6-2/TRBV6-3|once
CASSADRFASGYTF
>TRBJ1-3|TRBV5-4|.
CASNSTGVEGTIYF
>TRBJ1-2|TRBV10-1|.
CASSQGTGGGYTF
>TRBJ1-3|TRBV6-5|few
CASSYRDSGNTIYF
>TRBJ1-6|TRBV25-1|.
CASSADGNSPLHF
>TRBJ2-5|TRBV10-3|.
CAIRTDRGVETQYF
>TRBJ1-2|TRBV24-1|.
CATSDLGWTGYGYTF
>TRBJ1-1|TRBV2|.
CASSDRHMNTEAFF
>TRBJ1-5|TRBV6-5|.
CATRTGNQPQHF
>TRBJ2-3|TRBV7-3|.
CASSKGLAGDTQYF
>TRBJ1-6|TRBV4-1|.
CASSLEQGAINSPLHF
>TRBJ1-6|TRBV5-1|.
CASHPGTLRSPLHF
>TRBJ2-7|TRBV19|.
CASSVDLGAYEQYF
>TRBJ2-1|TRBV27|.
CASSLFATEYNEQFF
>TRBJ2-1|TRBV7-2|.
CASSLREPGLAVYNEQFF
>TRBJ2-3|TRBV3-1/TRBV3-2|.
CASSQRPAASTDTQYF
>TRBJ1-2|TRBV21-1|.
CASSKGRPANYGYTF
>TRBJ1-1|TRBV19|.
CASSITGGGTEAFF
>TRBJ1-6|TRBV6-5|.
CAGADRLNSPLHF
>TRBJ2-2|TRBV18|.
CASSPYTGELFF
>TRBJ1-2|TRBV12-3/TRBV12-4|.
CASRTGGYGYTF
>TRBJ1-5|TRBV11-2|.
CASSLGWGSNQPQHF
>TRBJ2-7|TRBV6-2/TRBV6-3|.
CASSPGLAGAYEQYF
>TRBJ1-1|TRBV6-2/TRBV6-3|.
CASSDRVTGPNTEAFF
>TRBJ2-5|TRBV19|.
CASSTSSGRETQYF
>TRBJ1-2|TRBV7-6|.
CASSLASVQPQGGYTF
>TRBJ1-1|TRBV11-2|.
CASSYINTEAFF
>TRBJ1-2|TRBV4-3|.
CASSQEGRGSYGYTF
>TRBJ2-7|TRBV4-1|few
CASSQDQGLRGMSYEQYF